These 26 T cell receptor beta chains share one sample of origin, sequenced in a study of T cell changes during pregnancy in multiple sclerosis. Sequencing used immunoSEQ multiplex PCR; TCRdb keeps in-frame clones, though not all of them. The top ten hold around 6.8% of the sample, which has some 30,000 clones, 89% seen once. The sample consisted of CD8+ T cells from peripheral blood mononuclear cells, taken after pregnancy. The receptors were sampled from a female donor with multiple sclerosis, enrolled in a pregnancy study.

CDR3 DNA: TGTGCCAGCAAGGGACAACCCACAGATACGCAGTATTTT. Translation gives CASKGQPTDTQYF. The V and J genes are TRBV28 and TRBJ2-3, with D tentatively TRBD1 (6 bases). Trimming shortened V by 7 bases and J by 2 bases, and 10 bases separated the two germline ends. The CDR3 extends over 13 amino acids. Per the germline V gene, CDR1 is MDHEN and CDR2 is SYDVKM. Together with reference TRBV28 and TRBJ2-3, the CDR3 gives the full variable domain: DVKVTQSSRYLVKRTGEKVFLECVQDMDHENMFWYRQDPGLGLRLIYFSYDVKMKEKGDIPEGYSVSREKKERFSLILESASTNQTSMYLCASKGQPTDTQYFGPGTRLTVL.

This clone qualifies as medium-sized. The rearrangement links TRBV7-9 to TRBJ1-2; 8 bases are a match to TRBD1. CDR1 and CDR2 (germline): SEHNR, FQNEAQ (reference sequence). Losses at the gene ends were 5 bases for V and 0 bases for J; bases not matched to a gene: 11. The CDR3 spans 17 residues. The CDR3 bases are TGTGCCAGCAGCCATGGGGCGATGACAGGGGCTAACTATGGCTACACCTTC. Its translation is CASSHGAMTGANYGYTF.

This sequence joins TRBV4-3 and TRBJ2-7; 13 bases line up with TRBD2. The CDR3 is 16 amino acids. Germline loops: CDR1 LGHNA, CDR2 YSLEER. With V trimmed by 3 bases and J by 7 bases, 9 bases remained unmatched. CDR3 DNA sequence: TGCGCCAGCAGCCACAGAGGACTAGCGGGAGCAGAAGAGCAGTACTTC. It translates to CASSHRGLAGAEEQYF.

The chain links TRBV10-3 to TRBJ2-3; TRBD2 matches 12 bases. This CDR3 is 17 amino acids long. V was clipped by 7 bases and J by 3 bases; unmatched bases: 11. Germline V gene sequence: CDR1 ENHRY, CDR2 SYGVKD. Here the CDR3 reads CAINWTSGVPLTDTQYF. The CDR3 DNA sequence: TGTGCCATCAACTGGACTAGCGGGGTACCTCTGACAGATACGCAGTATTTT.

The chain uses TRBV28 and TRBJ2-7; weak D call: TRBD1 (5 bases). CDR1 MDHEN and CDR2 SYDVKM come from the germline V gene. Trimming shortened V by 6 bases and J by 6 bases, and 12 bases separated the two germline ends. There are 12 residues in the CDR3. CDR3 nucleotide sequence: TGTGCCAGCAGATCTCAGGGTCCCGAGCAGTACTTC. Amino acid sequence: CASRSQGPEQYF.

The V and J genes are TRBV15 and TRBJ2-3; 9 bases map to TRBD1. CDR3 length: 16 amino acids. V was clipped by 2 bases and J by 4 bases; unmatched bases: 7. Per the germline V gene, CDR1 is LNHNV and CDR2 is YYDKDF (reference sequence). The DNA for the CDR3 is TGTGCCACCAGCAGAACCTCCGGGACAGGGTCAGATACGCAGTATTTT. Translation gives CATSRTSGTGSDTQYF.

This clone was seen only once. The V gene is TRBV5-5, the J gene TRBJ1-4; 10 bases line up with TRBD1. V lost 3 bases, J lost 7 bases, and 6 bases stayed unmatched. CDR3 length equals 15 residues. Germline CDR1 and CDR2: SGHKS and YYEKEE (reference sequence). The CDR3 DNA reads as TGTGCCAGCAGCTCGCTGACAGGGGGCCTTGAAAAACTGTTTTTT. Protein: CASSSLTGGLEKLFF.

In this sample, this clone turned up once. The CDR3 reads CASSPRLAGVGETQYF. DNA of the CDR3: TGTGCCAGCAGCCCAAGACTAGCGGGAGTAGGGGAGACCCAGTACTTC. V is TRBV7-9 and J is TRBJ2-5; 12 bases are shared with TRBD2. Germline CDR1 and CDR2: SEHNR and FQNEAQ (reference sequence). J was trimmed by 5 bases and V by 5 bases; bases with no gene match: 9. The CDR3 length is 16 residues.

Points on this clone: At one boundary the junction diverges from the germline segment, which might be a read error. The chain uses TRBV7-9 and TRBJ2-1; 9 nucleotides agree with TRBD2. The CDR3 consists of 17 residues. The germline V gene encodes CDR1 SEHNR and CDR2 FQNEAQ (reference sequence). In DNA, the CDR3 is TGTGCCAGCAGCCCCCGACTAGCGGATCATTCCTCCAATGAGCAGTTCTTC. It is translated as CASSPRLADHSSNEQFF.

The V gene is TRBV19, the J gene TRBJ1-2; 7 nucleotides align to TRBD1. J lost 3 bases, V lost 0 bases, and 7 bases had no gene match. The CDR3 contains 16 residues. Germline CDR1 reads LNHDA; CDR2 reads SQIVND (reference sequence). In nucleotides, the CDR3 is TGTGCCAGTAGTATAGATACGACAGGGAACTACTATGGCTACACCTTC. The encoded protein is CASSIDTTGNYYGYTF.

The V gene is TRBV19, the J gene TRBJ2-7; 9 nucleotides align to TRBD2. The CDR3 runs 16 residues. V trimming: 5 bases; J trimming: 5 bases; junction bases outside the gene matches: 13. Germline V gene data show CDR1 as LNHDA and CDR2 as SQIVND (reference sequence). The CDR3 here is CASSPRPGLAAHEQYF. The CDR3 DNA sequence: TGTGCCAGTAGTCCAAGACCGGGACTAGCCGCCCACGAGCAGTACTTC.

The V call is TRBV29-1, the J call TRBJ2-7; 16 bases line up with TRBD2. Trimming removed 5 bases from V and 4 bases from J; junction bases left unmatched: 17. From germline, CDR1 is SQVTM and CDR2 ANQGSEA. The CDR3 loop spans 19 amino acids. The CDR3 sequence: CSVLDPGLAGGLYLYEQYF. The CDR3 nucleotides read TGCAGCGTTCTTGACCCGGGACTAGCGGGAGGGCTATATCTTTACGAGCAGTACTTC.

The J gene is TRBJ1-1, the V gene TRBV7-6; D remains ambiguous. Germline values: CDR1 SGHVS, CDR2 FNYEAQ. V was shortened by 2 bases and J by 11 bases, with 15 bases between the two germline ends. CDR3 size: 13 residues. CDR3 nucleotide sequence: TGTGCCAGCAGCTTAACTCTCGGGAGATTGGCTTTCTTT. It specifies CASSLTLGRLAFF.

J is TRBJ1-1 and V is TRBV27, with 8 bases fitting TRBD1. CDR1 is MNHEY, CDR2 SMNVEV, per germline (reference sequence). Trimming at V came to 4 bases and at J to 3 bases, leaving 7 bases not matched to a gene. This CDR3 is built from 15 residues. The CDR3 DNA reads TGTGCCAGCAGTTCGCTCCCGGACAGGGACACTGAAGCTTTCTTT. Residues: CASSSLPDRDTEAFF.

This chain links TRBV30 with TRBJ1-5, with 8 bases aligning to TRBD1. The ends lost 4 bases at V and 5 bases at J; junction bases unmatched: 10. The CDR3 consists of 15 residues. Germline V lookup: CDR1 GTSNPN, CDR2 SVGIG (reference sequence). The DNA of the CDR3 is TGTGCCTGGACGAATAGGCAGGGGGCTGATCAGCCCCAGCATTTT. Amino acid sequence: CAWTNRQGADQPQHF.

The chain combines TRBV29-1 with TRBJ2-5, with 9 bases that match TRBD2. Germline V gives CDR1 SQVTM, CDR2 ANQGSEA. Trimming cost V 1 base and J 4 bases; bases outside gene matches: 16. The length of the CDR3 is 18 residues. CDR3 region: CSVEVWSAGGPVGETQYF. The CDR3 coding sequence is TGCAGCGTTGAAGTTTGGTCCGCGGGAGGGCCGGTCGGAGAGACCCAGTACTTC.

As to this clone: The junction departs from germline at one end; a sequencing error may be responsible. V and J are TRBV28 and TRBJ1-2, with D uncertain. This CDR3 comprises 13 residues. Germline CDR1 is MDHEN and CDR2 is SYDVKM. The CDR3 nucleotides read TGTGCCAGCAGTCCGTCTGGTAACTATGGTTACACCTTC. This gives the protein CASSPSGNYGYTF.

This chain uses TRBV6-5 with TRBJ2-7; TRBD2 agrees at 12 bases. J lost 5 bases, V lost 0 bases, and 2 bases had no gene match. CDR1 MNHEY and CDR2 SVGAGI come from the germline V gene. The CDR3 extends over 15 amino acids. The CDR3 spells CASSYSTSGSHEQYF. The CDR3 coding sequence is TGTGCCAGCAGTTACTCGACTAGCGGGAGCCACGAGCAGTACTTC.

This clone was seen just once. The chain couples TRBV4-1 to TRBJ2-1, with D hard to call. Trimming shortened V by 3 bases and J by 3 bases, and 9 bases separated the two germline ends. CDR1 is MGHRA and CDR2 is YSYEKL in the germline V gene. The CDR3 has 14 amino acids. The CDR3 DNA reads as TGCGCCAGCAGCCACAGCGCCAGCTACAATGAGCAGTTCTTC. Translating it yields CASSHSASYNEQFF.

The chain uses TRBV5-6 and TRBJ2-7; a weak D match, TRBD1 (7 bases). V lost 6 bases to trimming and J lost 3 bases, with 19 bases between them. The CDR3 is 15 amino acids. Germline V gene lookup returns CDR1 SGHDT and CDR2 YYEEEE. DNA for the CDR3: TGTGCCAGCACTTTACGGCGGGACAGCAACTACGAGCAGTACTTC. Its protein is CASTLRRDSNYEQYF.

This chain links TRBV19 with TRBJ2-2; possible D gene TRBD2, 5 bases. The V end was cut by 4 bases, the J end by 1 base, with 13 bases between. The CDR3 extends over 16 amino acids. Per the germline V gene, CDR1 is LNHDA and CDR2 is SQIVND (reference sequence). The CDR3 is CASSNPTRENTGELFF. The CDR3 bases are TGTGCCAGTAGTAACCCGACGAGGGAGAACACCGGGGAGCTGTTTTTT.

This clone occurred a few times. The V call is TRBV11-3, the J call TRBJ1-2, with 9 nucleotides matching TRBD1. The trim removed 4 bases at V and 0 bases at J, leaving 6 bases unmatched. The CDR3 is made up of 16 amino acids. Germline V gene lookup returns CDR1 SGHNT and CDR2 YENEEA. The CDR3 reads CASSSPDRGANYGYTF. CDR3 sequence (DNA): TGTGCCAGCAGCTCCCCCGACAGGGGGGCTAACTATGGCTACACCTTC.

The chain recombines TRBV19 with TRBJ2-1; TRBD2 aligns across 10 bases. This CDR3 is built from 15 residues. V shed 4 bases and J 6 bases; nucleotides not matched to a gene: 6. Per the germline V gene, CDR1 is LNHDA and CDR2 is SQIVND (reference sequence). CDR3 loop: CASSTLAGVINEQFF. The DNA of the CDR3 is TGTGCCAGTAGTACCCTAGCGGGAGTGATCAATGAGCAGTTCTTC.

The chain has TRBV28 and TRBJ2-3, with D hard to call. CDR1 is MDHEN, CDR2 SYDVKM, per germline. V was cut by 4 bases and J by 0 bases, with 11 bases left in between. The CDR3 has 15 residues. The CDR3 nucleotides read TGTGCCAGCAGTTACCGGTCCCTGAGCACAGATACGCAGTATTTT. This codes for CASSYRSLSTDTQYF. Drawing the rest from reference TRBV28 and TRBJ2-3, the complete variable domain is DVKVTQSSRYLVKRTGEKVFLECVQDMDHENMFWYRQDPGLGLRLIYFSYDVKMKEKGDIPEGYSVSREKKERFSLILESASTNQTSMYLCASSYRSLSTDTQYFGPGTRLTVL.

The chain uses TRBV4-1 and TRBJ1-1; TRBD1 might be the D (6 bases). The V gene lost 3 bases and the J gene lost 0 bases, with 11 bases spanning the gap. CDR1 MGHRA and CDR2 YSYEKL come from the germline V gene. This CDR3 region has 15 residues. CDR3 loop: CASSQVTGLNTEAFF. CDR3 nucleotide sequence: TGCGCCAGCAGCCAGGTGACAGGCTTGAACACTGAAGCTTTCTTT.

This sequence joins TRBV4-3 and TRBJ2-2; perhaps TRBD2 as D (5 bases). CDR1 is LGHNA, CDR2 YSLEER, per germline. Trimming pared 0 bases from V and 5 bases from J, leaving 7 bases between. This CDR3 comprises 14 residues. This CDR3 is CASSQDRDTGELFF. As DNA, the CDR3 is TGCGCCAGCAGCCAAGATCGGGATACCGGGGAGCTGTTTTTT.